This T cell receptor beta chain was sequenced in a study of blood T cell repertoires in COVID-19. Turning to the study itself: T cells, B-cell-depleted T cells, or PBMCs supplied cDNA or gDNA.

The CDR3 is 11 residues long. The germline V and J ends were trimmed by 3 bases and 6 bases, with 5 bases remaining between them. Germline V gene lookup returns CDR1 MNHNS and CDR2 SASEGT. In the source study's methods: Scientists estimated how many nucleated cells there were by amplifying reference gene primers. Assay used: immunoSEQ multiplex PCR; TCRdb lists only in-frame clones, some missing. That table is the source of V, J and clone size, and D and trimming were worked out from the DNA. The sample has 250,000 to 350,000 clones, around 86% seen once. This clonotype originated in a woman in her 30s who had recovered from COVID-19. This chain links TRBV6-1 with TRBJ1-1; no clear D. The source material was peripheral blood. CDR3 DNA sequence: TGTGCCAGCAGTGATGGCCCTGAAGCTTTCTTT. It translates to CASSDGPEAFF.